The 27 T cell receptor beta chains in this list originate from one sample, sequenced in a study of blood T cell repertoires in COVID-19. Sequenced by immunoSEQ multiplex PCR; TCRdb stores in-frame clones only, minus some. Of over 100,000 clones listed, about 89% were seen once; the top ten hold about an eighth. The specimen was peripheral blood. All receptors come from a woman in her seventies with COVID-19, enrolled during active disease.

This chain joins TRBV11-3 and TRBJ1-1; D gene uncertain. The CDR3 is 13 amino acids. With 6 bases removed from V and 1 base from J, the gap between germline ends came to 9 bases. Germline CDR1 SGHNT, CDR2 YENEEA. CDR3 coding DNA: TGTGCCAGCAGTTGGGCGGGGAACACTGAAGCTTTCTTT. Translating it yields CASSWAGNTEAFF.

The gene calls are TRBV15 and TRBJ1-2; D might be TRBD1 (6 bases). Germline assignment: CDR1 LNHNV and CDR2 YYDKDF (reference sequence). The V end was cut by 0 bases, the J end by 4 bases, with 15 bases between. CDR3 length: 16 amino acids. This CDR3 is CATSRDQGQGFYGYTF. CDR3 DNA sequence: TGTGCCACCAGCAGAGATCAAGGGCAGGGGTTCTATGGCTACACCTTC.

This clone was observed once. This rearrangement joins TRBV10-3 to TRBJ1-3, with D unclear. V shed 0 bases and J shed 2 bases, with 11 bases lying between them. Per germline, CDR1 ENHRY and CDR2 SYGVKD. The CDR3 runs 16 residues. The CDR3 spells CAISESTANPGNTIYF. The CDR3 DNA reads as TGTGCCATCAGTGAGTCTACAGCAAATCCTGGAAACACCATATATTTT.

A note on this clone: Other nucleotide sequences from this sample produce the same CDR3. CDR3: CASSTTQGVGTEAFF. The CDR3 DNA reads TGCGCCAGCAGCACTACACAGGGGGTAGGGACTGAAGCTTTCTTT. This sequence joins TRBV5-1 and TRBJ1-1; 8 positions agree with TRBD1. In germline, CDR1 is SGHRS, CDR2 YFSETQ. The CDR3 runs 15 residues. V shed 4 bases and J 5 bases; nucleotides not matched to a gene: 10.

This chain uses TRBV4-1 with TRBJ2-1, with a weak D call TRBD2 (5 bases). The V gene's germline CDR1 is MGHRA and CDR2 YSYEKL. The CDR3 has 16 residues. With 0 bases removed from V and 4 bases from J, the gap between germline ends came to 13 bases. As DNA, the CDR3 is TGCGCCAGCAGCCAAGACTTAGGACTGAATTACAATGAGCAGTTCTTC. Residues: CASSQDLGLNYNEQFF.

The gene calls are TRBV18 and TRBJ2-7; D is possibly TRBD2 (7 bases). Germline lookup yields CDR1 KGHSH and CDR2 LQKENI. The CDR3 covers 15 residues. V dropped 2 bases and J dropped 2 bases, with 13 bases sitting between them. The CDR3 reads CASSPKGGAAYEQYF. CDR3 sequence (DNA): TGTGCCAGCTCACCAAAGGGGGGGGCAGCCTACGAGCAGTACTTC.

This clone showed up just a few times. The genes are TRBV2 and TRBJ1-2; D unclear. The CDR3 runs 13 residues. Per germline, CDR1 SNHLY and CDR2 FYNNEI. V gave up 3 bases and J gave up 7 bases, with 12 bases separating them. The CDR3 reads CASSELRLPGYTF. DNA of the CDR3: TGTGCCAGCAGTGAGTTGAGGTTACCTGGCTACACCTTC.

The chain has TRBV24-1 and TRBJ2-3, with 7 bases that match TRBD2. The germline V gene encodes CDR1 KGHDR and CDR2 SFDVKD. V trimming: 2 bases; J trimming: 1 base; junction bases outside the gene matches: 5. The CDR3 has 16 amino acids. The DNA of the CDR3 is TGTGCCACCAGTGATTCCCCAGGGAGGGGCACAGATACGCAGTATTTT. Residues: CATSDSPGRGTDTQYF.

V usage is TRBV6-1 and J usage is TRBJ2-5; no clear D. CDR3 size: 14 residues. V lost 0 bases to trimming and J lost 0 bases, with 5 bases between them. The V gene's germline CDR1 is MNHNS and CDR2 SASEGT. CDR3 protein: CASSEARYQETQYF. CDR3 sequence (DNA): TGTGCCAGCAGTGAAGCGAGGTACCAAGAGACCCAGTACTTC.

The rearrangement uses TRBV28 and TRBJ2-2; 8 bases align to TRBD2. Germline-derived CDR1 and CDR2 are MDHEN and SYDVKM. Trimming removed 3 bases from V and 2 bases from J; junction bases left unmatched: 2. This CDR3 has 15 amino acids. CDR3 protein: CASSFTSGNTGELFF. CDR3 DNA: TGTGCCAGCAGTTTTACTAGCGGTAACACCGGGGAGCTGTTTTTT.

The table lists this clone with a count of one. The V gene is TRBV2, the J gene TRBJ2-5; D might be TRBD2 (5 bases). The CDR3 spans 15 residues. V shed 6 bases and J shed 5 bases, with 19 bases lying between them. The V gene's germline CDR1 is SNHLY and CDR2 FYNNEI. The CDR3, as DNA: TGTGCCAGCAGCGACTTGGGCCCCCGGAGGGAGACCCAGTACTTC. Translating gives CASSDLGPRRETQYF.

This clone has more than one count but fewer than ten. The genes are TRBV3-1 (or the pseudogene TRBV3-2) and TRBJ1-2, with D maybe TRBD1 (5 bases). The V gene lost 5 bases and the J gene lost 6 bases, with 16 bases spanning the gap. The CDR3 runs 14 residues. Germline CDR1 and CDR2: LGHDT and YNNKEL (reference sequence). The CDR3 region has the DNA TGTGCCAGCAGCTATACTCAGGGAAGCGATGGCTACACCTTC. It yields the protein CASSYTQGSDGYTF.

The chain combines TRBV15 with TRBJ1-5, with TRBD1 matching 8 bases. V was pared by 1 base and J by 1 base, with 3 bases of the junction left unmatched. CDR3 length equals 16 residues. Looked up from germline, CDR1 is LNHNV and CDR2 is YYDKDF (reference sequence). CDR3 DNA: TGTGCCACCAGCAGAGGTCAGGGGGCGAGCAATCAGCCCCAGCATTTT. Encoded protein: CATSRGQGASNQPQHF.

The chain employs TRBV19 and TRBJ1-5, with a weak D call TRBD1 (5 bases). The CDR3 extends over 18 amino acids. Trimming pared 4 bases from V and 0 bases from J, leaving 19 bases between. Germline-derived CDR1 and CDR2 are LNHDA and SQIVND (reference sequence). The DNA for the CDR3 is TGTGCCAGTAGTAGATTCCTGGGCAGGGCCTTTAGCAATCAGCCCCAGCATTTT. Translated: CASSRFLGRAFSNQPQHF.

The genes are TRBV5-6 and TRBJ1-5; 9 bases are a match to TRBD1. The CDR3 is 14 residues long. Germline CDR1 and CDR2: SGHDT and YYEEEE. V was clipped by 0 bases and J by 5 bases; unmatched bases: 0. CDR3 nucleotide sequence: TGTGCCAGCAGCTTGGACAGGGGGCATCAGCCCCAGCATTTT. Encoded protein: CASSLDRGHQPQHF. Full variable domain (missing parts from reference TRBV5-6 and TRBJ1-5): DAGVTQSPTHLIKTRGQQVTLRCSPKSGHDTVSWYQQALGQGPQFIFQYYEEEERQRGNFPDRFSGHQFPNYSSELNVNALLLGDSALYLCASSLDRGHQPQHFGDGTRLSIL.

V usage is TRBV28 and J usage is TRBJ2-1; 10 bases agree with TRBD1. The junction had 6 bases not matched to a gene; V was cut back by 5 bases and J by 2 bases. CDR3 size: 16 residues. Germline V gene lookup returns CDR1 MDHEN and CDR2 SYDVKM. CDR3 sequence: CASSPRTGGTYNEQFF. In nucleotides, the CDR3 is TGTGCCAGCAGTCCACGGACAGGGGGAACCTACAATGAGCAGTTCTTC. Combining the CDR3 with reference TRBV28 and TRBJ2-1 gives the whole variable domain DVKVTQSSRYLVKRTGEKVFLECVQDMDHENMFWYRQDPGLGLRLIYFSYDVKMKEKGDIPEGYSVSREKKERFSLILESASTNQTSMYLCASSPRTGGTYNEQFFGPGTRLTVL.

The CDR3, as DNA: TGTGCCAGCTCACTCGGACAGGGGTCTGGAAACACCATATATTTT. This sequence encodes CASSLGQGSGNTIYF. The V and J genes are TRBV18 and TRBJ1-3; 9 nucleotides align to TRBD1. The CDR3 is made up of 15 amino acids. V gave up 4 bases and J gave up 1 base; unmatched junction bases: 2. CDR1 is KGHSH and CDR2 is LQKENI in the germline V gene.

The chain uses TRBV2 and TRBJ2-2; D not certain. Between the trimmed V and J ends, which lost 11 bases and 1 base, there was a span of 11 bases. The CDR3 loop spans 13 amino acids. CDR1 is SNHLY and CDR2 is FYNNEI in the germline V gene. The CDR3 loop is CAGLTENTGELFF. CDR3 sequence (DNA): TGTGCCGGCTTAACAGAGAACACCGGGGAGCTGTTTTTT.

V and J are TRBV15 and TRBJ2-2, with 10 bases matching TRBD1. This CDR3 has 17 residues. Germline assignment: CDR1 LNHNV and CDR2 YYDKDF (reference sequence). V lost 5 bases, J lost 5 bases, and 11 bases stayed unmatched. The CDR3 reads CATSSGLDRGNTGELFF. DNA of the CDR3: TGTGCCACCAGCTCCGGCTTGGACAGGGGGAATACCGGGGAGCTGTTTTTT.

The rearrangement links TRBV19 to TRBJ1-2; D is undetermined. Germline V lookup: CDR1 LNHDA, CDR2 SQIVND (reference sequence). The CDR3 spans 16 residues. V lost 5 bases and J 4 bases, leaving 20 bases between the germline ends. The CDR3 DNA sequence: TGTGCCAGTAGTCTACTCTCCGGGTCTTTATTCTATGGCTACACCTTC. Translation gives CASSLLSGSLFYGYTF.

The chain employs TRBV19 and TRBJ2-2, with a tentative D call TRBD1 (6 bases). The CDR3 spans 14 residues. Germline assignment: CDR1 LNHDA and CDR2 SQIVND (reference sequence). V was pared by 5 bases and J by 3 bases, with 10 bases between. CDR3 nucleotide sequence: TGTGCCAGTAGTCAGCAGGGGTACACCGGGGAGCTGTTTTTT. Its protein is CASSQQGYTGELFF.

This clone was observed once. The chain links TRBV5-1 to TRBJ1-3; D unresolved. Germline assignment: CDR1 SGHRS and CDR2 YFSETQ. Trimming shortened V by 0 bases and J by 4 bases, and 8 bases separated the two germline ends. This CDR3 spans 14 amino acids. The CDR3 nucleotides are TGCGCCAGCAGCTTGGTTGCGGCCGGAAACACCATATATTTT. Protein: CASSLVAAGNTIYF.

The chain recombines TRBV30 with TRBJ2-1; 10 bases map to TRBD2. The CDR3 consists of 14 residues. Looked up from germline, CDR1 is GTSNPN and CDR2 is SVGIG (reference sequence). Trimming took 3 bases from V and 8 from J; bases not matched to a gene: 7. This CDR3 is CAWRIASGGHEQFF. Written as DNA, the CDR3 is TGTGCCTGGAGGATAGCTAGCGGGGGCCATGAGCAGTTCTTC.

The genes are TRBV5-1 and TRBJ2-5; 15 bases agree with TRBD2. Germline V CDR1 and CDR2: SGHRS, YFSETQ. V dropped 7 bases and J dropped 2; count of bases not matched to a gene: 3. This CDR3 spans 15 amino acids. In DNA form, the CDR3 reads TGCGCCAGCGCGGGACTAGCGGGGGGACAAGAGACCCAGTACTTC. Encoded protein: CASAGLAGGQETQYF.

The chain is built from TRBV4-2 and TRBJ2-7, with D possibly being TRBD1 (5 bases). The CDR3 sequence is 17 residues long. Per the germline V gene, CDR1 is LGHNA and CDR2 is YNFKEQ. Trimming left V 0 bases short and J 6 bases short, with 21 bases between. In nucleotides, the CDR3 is TGTGCCAGCAGCCAAGATGCTGGCAGGGCCCCTCGGACCGAGCAGTACTTC. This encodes CASSQDAGRAPRTEQYF.

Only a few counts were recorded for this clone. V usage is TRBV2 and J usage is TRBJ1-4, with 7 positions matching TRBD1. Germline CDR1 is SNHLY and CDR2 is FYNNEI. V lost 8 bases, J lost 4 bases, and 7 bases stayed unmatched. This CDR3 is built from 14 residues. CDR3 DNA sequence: TGTGCCAGCGGCCGGACAGGATTTAATGAAAAACTGTTTTTT. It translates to CASGRTGFNEKLFF.

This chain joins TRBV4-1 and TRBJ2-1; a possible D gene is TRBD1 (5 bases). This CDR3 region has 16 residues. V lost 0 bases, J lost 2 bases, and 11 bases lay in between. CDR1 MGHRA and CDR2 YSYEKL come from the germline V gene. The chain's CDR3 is CASSQDFWTTYNEQFF. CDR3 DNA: TGCGCCAGCAGCCAAGATTTCTGGACAACCTACAATGAGCAGTTCTTC.